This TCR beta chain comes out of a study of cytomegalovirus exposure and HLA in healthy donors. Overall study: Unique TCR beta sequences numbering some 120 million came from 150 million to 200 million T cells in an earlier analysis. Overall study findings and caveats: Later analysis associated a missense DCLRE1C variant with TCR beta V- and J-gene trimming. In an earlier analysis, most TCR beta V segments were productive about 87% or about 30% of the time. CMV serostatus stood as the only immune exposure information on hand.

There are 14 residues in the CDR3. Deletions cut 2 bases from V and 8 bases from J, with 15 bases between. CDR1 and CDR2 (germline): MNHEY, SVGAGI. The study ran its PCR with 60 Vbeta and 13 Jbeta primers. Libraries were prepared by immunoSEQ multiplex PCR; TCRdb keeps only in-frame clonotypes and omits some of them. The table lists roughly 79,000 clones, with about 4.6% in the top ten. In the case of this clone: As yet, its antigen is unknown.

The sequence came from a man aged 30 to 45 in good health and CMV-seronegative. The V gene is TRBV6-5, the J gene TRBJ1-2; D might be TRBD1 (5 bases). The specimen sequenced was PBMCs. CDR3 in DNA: TGTGCCAGCAGTTACACAGGCCCCCTTGGCGGCTACACCTTC. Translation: CASSYTGPLGGYTF.